The clone carrying this T cell receptor beta chain was seen just once. The antigen remains undetermined. These data are taken from a study of graft-versus-host responses after intestinal transplantation. Study at large: Once they had received anti-thymocyte globulin induction, all recipients took tacrolimus and steroids for two to three years.

Study outcomes and limitations: Analysis identified GvH clones in recipient marrow, with some appearing first in ileum or blood. Declining HvG levels early post-transplant were linked to peak circulating GvH clone levels.

Marrow sampled after transplant originated from the posterior iliac crest or another site. This table comes from immunoSEQ multiplex PCR, and its TCRdb copy is limited to in-frame clones, with some not included. The table has tens of thousands of clones, 92% seen once. Trimming left V 4 bases short and J 1 base short, with 25 bases between. The CDR3 runs 19 residues. Germline V gene lookup returns CDR1 LNHDA and CDR2 SQIVND (reference sequence). The gene calls are TRBV19 and TRBJ1-1; possible D gene TRBD1, 6 bases. The source material was bone marrow, sampled less than 750 days after intestinal transplantation. The clonotype was recovered from a human patient who received an intestinal transplant, so some T cells may come from the graft donor. CDR3 amino acids: CASSTLPVQGREWNTEAFF. Here the CDR3 DNA reads TGTGCCAGTAGTACCCTTCCGGTGCAGGGGCGAGAGTGGAACACTGAAGCTTTCTTT.